This T cell receptor (beta chain) originates from a study of OX40 agonist ivuxolimab in advanced cancers. Study details: Cancers in dose escalation were hepatocellular, melanoma, renal cell and head and neck.

Patients were ruled out by autoimmune disease history or systemic immunosuppression. On cycle 4 day 1 and cycle 7 day 1, as well as at baseline, blood was sampled. Germline V gene data show CDR1 as MNHEY and CDR2 as SMNVEV (reference sequence). Trimming took 5 bases from V and 0 from J, leaving 11 bases between them. This CDR3 region has 15 residues. Study-level findings and limits: Compared with CD4+, CD8+ T cells on average had more expanded clones.

Some clones are missing from TCRdb's copy, which holds only in-frame ones; the method was immunoSEQ multiplex PCR. The table has 80,000 or so clones, approximately 94% seen once; the top ten hold 14%. Notes on this clone: The antigen remains undetermined.

The input for sequencing was CD4+ or CD8+ T cells sorted from blood, taken in a trial of the OX40 agonist ivuxolimab. This chain uses TRBV27 with TRBJ2-1, with D perhaps TRBD2 (5 bases). This receptor was taken from an adult with an advanced solid tumor such as melanoma, head and neck, liver or kidney cancer. CDR3 in amino acids: CASSLGLASYNEQFF. Here the CDR3 DNA reads TGTGCCAGCAGTCTCGGACTGGCCTCCTACAATGAGCAGTTCTTC.